This TCR beta chain is drawn from a study of blood T cell repertoires in COVID-19. This table comes from immunoSEQ multiplex PCR, and its TCRdb copy is limited to in-frame clones, with some not included. The table lists roughly 240,000 clones, around 88% of them singletons, with approximately 5.5% in the top ten. Germline V gene data show CDR1 as MDHEN and CDR2 as SYDVKM. Trimming removed 5 bases at V and 0 bases at J, with 22 bases between. CDR3 length equals 18 residues. The specimen was peripheral blood. The rearrangement uses TRBV28 and TRBJ1-1; tentatively, D is TRBD1 (5 bases). The receptor's source is an elderly woman with COVID-19, enrolled during active disease. Here the CDR3 DNA reads TGTGCCAGCAGTCACTCTGAGGACATACCTCTTCTGAACACTGAAGCTTTCTTT. Its translation is CASSHSEDIPLLNTEAFF.